Each of the 6 T cell receptor beta chains below was sequenced from the same sample in a study of PD-1 blockade in classical Hodgkin lymphoma. Each patient's relapse followed autologous stem cell transplantation, and brentuximab vedotin exposure varied. Here immunoSEQ multiplex PCR was the method, and the copy in TCRdb shows in-frame clones only, minus some. The sample holds 60,000 to 65,000 clones; 88% are singletons and the top ten take under 15%. The sample was peripheral blood mononuclear cells (PBMCs), taken at baseline. The source is a human donor with classical Hodgkin lymphoma.

V usage is TRBV7-2 and J usage is TRBJ2-2; 9 positions match TRBD2. The CDR3 runs to 16 residues. Germline CDR1 and CDR2: SGHTA and FQGNSA. The V gene end was trimmed by 5 bases and the J gene end by 0 bases; junction bases not matched to a gene: 4. In DNA form, the CDR3 reads TGTGCCAGCAGCCTGAGCGGGGGGTCGAACACCGGGGAGCTGTTTTTT. Translation gives CASSLSGGSNTGELFF.

The chain joins TRBV4-2 to TRBJ2-1; TRBD2 aligns across 10 bases. CDR1 is LGHNA, CDR2 YNFKEQ, per germline. This CDR3 is built from 15 residues. The V and J ends lost 6 bases and 3 bases, in that order; junction bases with no gene match: 5. CDR3 sequence (DNA): TGTGCCAGCAGGATAGCGGGGGGCATCTACAATGAGCAGTTCTTC. This translates into CASRIAGGIYNEQFF.

Only one count was recorded for this clone. This chain connects TRBV29-1 to TRBJ1-5, with D possibly matching TRBD1 (5 bases). The CDR3 sequence is 14 residues long. The germline CDR1 and CDR2 sequences are SQVTM and ANQGSEA. V was pared by 7 bases and J by 0 bases, with 13 bases between. CDR3 in DNA: TGCAGCGCCCTGGGCCAGGGTAGCAATCAGCCCCAGCATTTT. Its protein product is CSALGQGSNQPQHF.

The V gene is TRBV30, the J gene TRBJ1-1; D is perhaps TRBD1 (5 bases). The V end lost 2 bases, the J end lost 4 bases, and 20 bases lay between the germline ends. The CDR3 is made up of 16 amino acids. Looked up from germline, CDR1 is GTSNPN and CDR2 is SVGIG (reference sequence). The CDR3 loop is CAWSQWGVTYRTEAFF. The CDR3 DNA is TGTGCCTGGAGTCAGTGGGGGGTTACATACCGCACTGAAGCTTTCTTT.

This clone was seen a handful of times. The rearrangement uses TRBV19 and TRBJ1-5, with D perhaps TRBD1 (6 bases). With 4 bases removed from V and 3 bases from J, the gap between germline ends came to 16 bases. Germline loops: CDR1 LNHDA, CDR2 SQIVND (reference sequence). There are 16 residues in the CDR3. CDR3: CASSRPSGQFNQPQHF. CDR3 sequence (DNA): TGTGCCAGTAGTAGACCTTCTGGACAGTTCAATCAGCCCCAGCATTTT. Variable domain in full (rest from reference TRBV19 and TRBJ1-5): DGGITQSPKYLFRKEGQNVTLSCEQNLNHDAMYWYRQDPGQGLRLIYYSQIVNDFQKGDIAEGYSVSREKKESFPLTVTSAQKNPTAFYLCASSRPSGQFNQPQHFGDGTRLSIL.

The chain carries TRBV4-3 and TRBJ1-2; D not resolved. Trimming shortened V by 0 bases and J by 5 bases, and 19 bases separated the two germline ends. CDR1 LGHNA and CDR2 YSLEER come from the germline V gene. The CDR3 is made up of 17 amino acids. The CDR3 DNA sequence: TGCGCCAGCAGCCAAGACCCGGGCGCCGGATCCGAATATGGCTACACCTTC. Protein sequence: CASSQDPGAGSEYGYTF.